This TCR beta chain comes out of a study of graft-versus-host responses after intestinal transplantation. Broader study findings: Maximum circulating GvH clone levels tracked with early post-transplant HvG decreases.

Data came from immunoSEQ multiplex PCR; TCRdb stores just in-frame clones and leaves some out. Among 25,000 to 35,000 clones listed, about 85% were seen once. Trimming took off 2 bases at V and 14 bases at J, with 14 bases between the two ends. Germline CDR1 and CDR2: SGHRS and YFSETQ. The CDR3 spans 12 residues. Comment on this clone: The antigen is not known.

This clonotype originated in a human patient who received an intestinal transplant, so some T cells may come from the graft donor. The rearrangement links TRBV5-1 to TRBJ2-1, with D tentatively TRBD1 (5 bases). The material sequenced was PBMCs, taken around 460 days after intestinal transplantation. The CDR3: CASSLGQGKEFF. Here the CDR3 DNA reads TGCGCCAGCAGCTTAGGTCAGGGTAAGGAGTTCTTC.